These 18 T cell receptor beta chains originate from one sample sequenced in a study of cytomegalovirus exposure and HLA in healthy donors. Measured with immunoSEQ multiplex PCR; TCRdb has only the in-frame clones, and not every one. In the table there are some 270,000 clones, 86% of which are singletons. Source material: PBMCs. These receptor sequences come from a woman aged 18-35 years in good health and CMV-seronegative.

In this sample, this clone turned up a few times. CDR3 in amino acids: CSANADTQYF. Here the CDR3 DNA reads TGCAGTGCCAACGCGGATACGCAGTATTTT. The V gene is TRBV20-1, the J gene TRBJ2-3, with D unresolved. Germline assignment: CDR1 DFQATT and CDR2 SNEGSKA (reference sequence). The CDR3 runs to 10 residues. The V end was cut by 6 bases, the J end by 6 bases, with 7 bases between.

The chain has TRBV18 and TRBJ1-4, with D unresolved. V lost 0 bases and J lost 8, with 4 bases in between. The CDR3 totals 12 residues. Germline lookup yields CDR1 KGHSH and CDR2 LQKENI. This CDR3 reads CASSPPREKLFF. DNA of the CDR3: TGTGCCAGCTCACCACCACGGGAAAAACTGTTTTTT.

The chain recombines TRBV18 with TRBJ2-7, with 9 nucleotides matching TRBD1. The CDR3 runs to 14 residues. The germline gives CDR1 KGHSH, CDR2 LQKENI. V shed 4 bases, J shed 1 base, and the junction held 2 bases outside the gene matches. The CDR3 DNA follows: TGTGCCAGCTCACAGGACAGGGGTTCCTACGAGCAGTACTTC. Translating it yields CASSQDRGSYEQYF. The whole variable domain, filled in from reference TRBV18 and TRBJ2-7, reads NAGVMQNPRHLVRRRGQEARLRCSPMKGHSHVYWYRQLPEEGLKFMVYLQKENIIDESGMPKERFSAEFPKEGPSILRIQQVVRGDSAAYFCASSQDRGSYEQYFGPGTRLTVT.

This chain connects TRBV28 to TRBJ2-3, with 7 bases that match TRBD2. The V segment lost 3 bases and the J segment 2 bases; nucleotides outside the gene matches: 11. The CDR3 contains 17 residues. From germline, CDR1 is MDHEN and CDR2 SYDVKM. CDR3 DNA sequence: TGTGCCAGCAGTTTGTCCCGTGGGGGGGATTACACAGATACGCAGTATTTT. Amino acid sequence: CASSLSRGGDYTDTQYF.

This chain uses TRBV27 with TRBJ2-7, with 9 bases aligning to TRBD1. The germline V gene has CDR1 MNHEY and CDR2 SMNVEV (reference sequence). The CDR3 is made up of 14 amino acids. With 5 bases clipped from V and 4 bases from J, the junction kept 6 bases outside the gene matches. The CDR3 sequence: CASSPGTGMYEQYF. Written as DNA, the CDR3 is TGTGCCAGCAGTCCCGGGACAGGGATGTACGAGCAGTACTTC.

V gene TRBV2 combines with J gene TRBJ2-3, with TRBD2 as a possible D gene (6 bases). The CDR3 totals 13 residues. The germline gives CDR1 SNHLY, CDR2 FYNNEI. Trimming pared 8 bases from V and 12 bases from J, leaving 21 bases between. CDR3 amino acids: CASLRTSPGPQYF. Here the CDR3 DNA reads TGTGCCAGCCTGCGAACTAGCCCAGGACCCCAGTATTTT.

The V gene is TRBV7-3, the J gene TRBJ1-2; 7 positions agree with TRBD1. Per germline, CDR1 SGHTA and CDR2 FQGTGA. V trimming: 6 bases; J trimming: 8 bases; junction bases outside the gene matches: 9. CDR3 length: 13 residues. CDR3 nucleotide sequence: TGTGCCAGCAGTCCCACAGGGGTAGGAGGCTACACCTTC. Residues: CASSPTGVGGYTF. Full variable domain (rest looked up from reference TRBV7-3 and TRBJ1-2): GAGVSQTPSNKVTEKGKYVELRCDPISGHTALYWYRQSLGQGPEFLIYFQGTGAADDSGLPNDRFFAVRPEGSVSTLKIQRTERGDSAVYLCASSPTGVGGYTFGSGTRLTVV.

CDR3 nucleotide sequence: TGTGCCAGCAGCCCACAAACCTCGACAGGGTGGGAGCAGTACTTC. Protein: CASSPQTSTGWEQYF. The gene calls are TRBV9 and TRBJ2-7; 7 bases are shared with TRBD1. The V gene's germline CDR1 is SGDLS and CDR2 YYNGEE. This CDR3 comprises 15 residues. With V trimmed by 4 bases and J by 7 bases, 14 bases remained unmatched.

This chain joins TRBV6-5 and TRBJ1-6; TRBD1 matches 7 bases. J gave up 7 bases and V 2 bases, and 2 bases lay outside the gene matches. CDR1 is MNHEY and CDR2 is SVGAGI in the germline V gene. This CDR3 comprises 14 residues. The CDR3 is CASSYDRVNSPLHF. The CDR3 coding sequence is TGTGCCAGCAGTTACGACAGGGTAAATTCACCCCTCCACTTT.

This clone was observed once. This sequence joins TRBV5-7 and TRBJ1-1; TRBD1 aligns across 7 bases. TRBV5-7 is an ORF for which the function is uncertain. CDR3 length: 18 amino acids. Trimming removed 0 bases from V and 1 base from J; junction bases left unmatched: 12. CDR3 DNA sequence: TGTGCCAGCAGCTTGGTGGGAGGACAGGCGGTTGGGAACACTGAAGCTTTCTTT. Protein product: CASSLVGGQAVGNTEAFF.

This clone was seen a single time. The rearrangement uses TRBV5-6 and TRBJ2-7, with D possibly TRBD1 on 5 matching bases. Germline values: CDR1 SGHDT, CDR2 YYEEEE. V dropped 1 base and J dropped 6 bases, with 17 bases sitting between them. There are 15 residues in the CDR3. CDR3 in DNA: TGTGCCAGCAGCTTGAGCCCAGGGTCGATATCCGAGCAGTACTTC. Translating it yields CASSLSPGSISEQYF. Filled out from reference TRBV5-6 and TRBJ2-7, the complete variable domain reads DAGVTQSPTHLIKTRGQQVTLRCSPKSGHDTVSWYQQALGQGPQFIFQYYEEEERQRGNFPDRFSGHQFPNYSSELNVNALLLGDSALYLCASSLSPGSISEQYFGPGTRLTVT.

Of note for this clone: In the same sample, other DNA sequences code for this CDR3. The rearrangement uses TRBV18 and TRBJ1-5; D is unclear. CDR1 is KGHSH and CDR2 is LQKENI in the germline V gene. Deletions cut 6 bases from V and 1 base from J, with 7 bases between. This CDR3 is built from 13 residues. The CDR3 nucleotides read TGTGCCAGCTCGGACTCAAGCAATCAGCCCCAGCATTTT. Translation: CASSDSSNQPQHF.

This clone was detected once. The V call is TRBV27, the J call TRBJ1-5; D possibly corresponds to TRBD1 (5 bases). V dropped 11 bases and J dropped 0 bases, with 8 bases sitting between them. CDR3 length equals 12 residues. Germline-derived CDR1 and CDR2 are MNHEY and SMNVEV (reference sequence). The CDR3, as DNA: TGTGCCTCTGGGGCTAGCAATCAGCCCCAGCATTTT. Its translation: CASGASNQPQHF.

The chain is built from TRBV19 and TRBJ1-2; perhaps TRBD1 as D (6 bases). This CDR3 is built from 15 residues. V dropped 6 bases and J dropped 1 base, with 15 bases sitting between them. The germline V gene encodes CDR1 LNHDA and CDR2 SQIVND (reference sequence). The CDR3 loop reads CASRSHGQLNYGYTF. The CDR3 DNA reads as TGTGCCAGTAGAAGCCATGGACAGCTTAACTATGGCTACACCTTC. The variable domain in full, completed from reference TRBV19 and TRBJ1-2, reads DGGITQSPKYLFRKEGQNVTLSCEQNLNHDAMYWYRQDPGQGLRLIYYSQIVNDFQKGDIAEGYSVSREKKESFPLTVTSAQKNPTAFYLCASRSHGQLNYGYTFGSGTRLTVV.

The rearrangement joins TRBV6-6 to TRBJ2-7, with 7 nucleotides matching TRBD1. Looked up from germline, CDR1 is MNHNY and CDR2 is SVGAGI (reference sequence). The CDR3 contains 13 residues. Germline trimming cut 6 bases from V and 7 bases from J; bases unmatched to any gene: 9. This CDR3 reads CASRGTVPWEQYF. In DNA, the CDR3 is TGTGCCAGCAGGGGGACAGTCCCCTGGGAGCAGTACTTC.

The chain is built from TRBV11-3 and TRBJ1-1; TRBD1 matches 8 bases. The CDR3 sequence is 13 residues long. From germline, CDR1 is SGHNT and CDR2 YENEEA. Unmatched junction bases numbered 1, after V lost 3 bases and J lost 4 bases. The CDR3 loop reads CASSLTGATEAFF. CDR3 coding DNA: TGTGCCAGCAGCTTGACAGGGGCCACTGAAGCTTTCTTT.

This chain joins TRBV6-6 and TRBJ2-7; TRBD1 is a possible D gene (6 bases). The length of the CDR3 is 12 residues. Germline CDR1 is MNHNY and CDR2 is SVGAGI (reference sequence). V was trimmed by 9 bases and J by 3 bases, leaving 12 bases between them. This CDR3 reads CASARGNYEQYF. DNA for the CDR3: TGTGCCAGTGCAAGGGGGAACTACGAGCAGTACTTC.

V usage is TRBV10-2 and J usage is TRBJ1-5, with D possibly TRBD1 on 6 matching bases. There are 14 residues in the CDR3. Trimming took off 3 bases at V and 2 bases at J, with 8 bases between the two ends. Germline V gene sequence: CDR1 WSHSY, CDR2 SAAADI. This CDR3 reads CASSDRQGNQPQHF. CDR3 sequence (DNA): TGCGCCAGCAGTGATCGACAGGGCAATCAGCCCCAGCATTTT.